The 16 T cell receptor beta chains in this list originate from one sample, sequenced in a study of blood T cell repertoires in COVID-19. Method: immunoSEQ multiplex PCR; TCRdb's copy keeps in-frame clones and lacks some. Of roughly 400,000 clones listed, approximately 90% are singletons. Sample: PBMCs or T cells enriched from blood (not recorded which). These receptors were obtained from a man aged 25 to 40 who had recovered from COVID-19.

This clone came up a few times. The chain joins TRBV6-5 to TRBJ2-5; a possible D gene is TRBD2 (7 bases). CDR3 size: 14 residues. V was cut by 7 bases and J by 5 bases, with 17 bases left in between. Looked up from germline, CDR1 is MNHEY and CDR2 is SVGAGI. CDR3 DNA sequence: TGTGCCAGCAATTTGGCGGGGGCGGGGGAGACCCAGTACTTC. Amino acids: CASNLAGAGETQYF.

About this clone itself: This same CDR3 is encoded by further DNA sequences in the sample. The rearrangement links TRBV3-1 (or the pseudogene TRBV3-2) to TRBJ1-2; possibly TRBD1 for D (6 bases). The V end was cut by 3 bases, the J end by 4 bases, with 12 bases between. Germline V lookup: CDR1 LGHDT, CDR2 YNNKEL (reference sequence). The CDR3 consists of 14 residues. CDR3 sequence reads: CASSQAQGTYGYTF. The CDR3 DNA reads TGTGCCAGCAGCCAGGCACAGGGAACCTATGGCTACACCTTC.

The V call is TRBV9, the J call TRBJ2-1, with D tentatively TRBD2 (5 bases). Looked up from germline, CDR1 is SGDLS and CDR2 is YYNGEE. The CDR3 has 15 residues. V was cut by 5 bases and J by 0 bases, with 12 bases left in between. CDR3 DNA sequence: TGTGCCAGCAGTCCTGGACTCCACTCCTACAATGAGCAGTTCTTC. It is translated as CASSPGLHSYNEQFF.

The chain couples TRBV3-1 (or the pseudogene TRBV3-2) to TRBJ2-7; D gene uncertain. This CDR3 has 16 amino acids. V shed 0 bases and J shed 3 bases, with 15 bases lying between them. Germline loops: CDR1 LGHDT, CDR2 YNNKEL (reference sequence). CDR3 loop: CASSQDPTGDGYEQYF. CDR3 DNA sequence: TGTGCCAGCAGCCAAGATCCAACTGGAGACGGCTACGAGCAGTACTTC.

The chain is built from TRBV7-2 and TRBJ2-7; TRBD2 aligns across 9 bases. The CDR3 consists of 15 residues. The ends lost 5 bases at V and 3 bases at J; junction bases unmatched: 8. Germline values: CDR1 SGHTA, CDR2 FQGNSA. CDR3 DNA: TGTGCCAGCAGCCCCACTAGCGGGTTCAACTACGAGCAGTACTTC. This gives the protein CASSPTSGFNYEQYF.

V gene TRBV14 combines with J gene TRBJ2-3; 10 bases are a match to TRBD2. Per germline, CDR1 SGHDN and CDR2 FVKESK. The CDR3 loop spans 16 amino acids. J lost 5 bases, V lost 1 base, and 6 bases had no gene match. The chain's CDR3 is CASSQGASGSVDTQYF. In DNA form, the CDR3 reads TGTGCCAGCAGCCAAGGTGCTAGCGGGAGTGTAGATACGCAGTATTTT. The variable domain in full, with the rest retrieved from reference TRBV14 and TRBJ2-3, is EAGVTQFPSHSVIEKGQTVTLRCDPISGHDNLYWYRRVMGKEIKFLLHFVKESKQDESGMPNNRFLAERTGGTYSTLKVQPAELEDSGVYFCASSQGASGSVDTQYFGPGTRLTVL.

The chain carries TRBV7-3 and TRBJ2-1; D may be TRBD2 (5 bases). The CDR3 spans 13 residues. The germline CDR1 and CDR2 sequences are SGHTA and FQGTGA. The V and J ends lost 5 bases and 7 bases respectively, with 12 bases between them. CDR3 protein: CASSPFAGNEQFF. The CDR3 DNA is TGTGCCAGCAGCCCCTTTGCGGGTAATGAGCAGTTCTTC.

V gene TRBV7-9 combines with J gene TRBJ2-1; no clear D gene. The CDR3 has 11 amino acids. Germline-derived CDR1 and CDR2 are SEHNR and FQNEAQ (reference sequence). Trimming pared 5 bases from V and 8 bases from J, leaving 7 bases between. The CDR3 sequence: CASSQAYEQFF. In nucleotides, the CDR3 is TGTGCCAGCAGCCAAGCCTATGAGCAGTTCTTC.

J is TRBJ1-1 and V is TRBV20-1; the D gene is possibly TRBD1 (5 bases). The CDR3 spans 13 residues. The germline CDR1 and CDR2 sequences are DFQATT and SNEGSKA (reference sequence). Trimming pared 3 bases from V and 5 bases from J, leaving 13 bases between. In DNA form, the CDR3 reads TGCAGTGCTAGTGGGATCGGGGGGACTGAAGCTTTCTTT. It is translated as CSASGIGGTEAFF.

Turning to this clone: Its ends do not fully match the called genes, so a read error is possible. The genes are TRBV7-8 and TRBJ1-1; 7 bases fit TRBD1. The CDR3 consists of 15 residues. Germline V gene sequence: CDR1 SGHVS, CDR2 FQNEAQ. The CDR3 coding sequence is TGTGCCAGCAGCGTAAGACAGGGTATCGGCACTGAAGCTTTTTTT. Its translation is CASSVRQGIGTEAFF.

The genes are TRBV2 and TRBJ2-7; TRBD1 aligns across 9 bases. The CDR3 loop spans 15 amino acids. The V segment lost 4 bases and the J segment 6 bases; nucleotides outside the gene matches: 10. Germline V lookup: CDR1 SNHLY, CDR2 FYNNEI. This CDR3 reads CASSVSGQGRSEQYF. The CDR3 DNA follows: TGTGCCAGCAGTGTGTCGGGACAGGGAAGGTCCGAGCAGTACTTC.

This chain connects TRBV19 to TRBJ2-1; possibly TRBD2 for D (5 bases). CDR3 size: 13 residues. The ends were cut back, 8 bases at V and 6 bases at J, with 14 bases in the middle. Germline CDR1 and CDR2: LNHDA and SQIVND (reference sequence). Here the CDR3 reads CASADLSFNEQFF. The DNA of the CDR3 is TGTGCCAGTGCGGACTTGAGTTTCAATGAGCAGTTCTTC. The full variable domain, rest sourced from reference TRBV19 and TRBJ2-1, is DGGITQSPKYLFRKEGQNVTLSCEQNLNHDAMYWYRQDPGQGLRLIYYSQIVNDFQKGDIAEGYSVSREKKESFPLTVTSAQKNPTAFYLCASADLSFNEQFFGPGTRLTVL.

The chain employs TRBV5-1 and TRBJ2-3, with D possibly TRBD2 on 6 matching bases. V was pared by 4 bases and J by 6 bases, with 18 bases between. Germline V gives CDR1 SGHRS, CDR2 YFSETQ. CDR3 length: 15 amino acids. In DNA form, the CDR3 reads TGCGCCAGCAGCCCCGGGACTGGGAGGTTGGATACGCAGTATTTT. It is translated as CASSPGTGRLDTQYF.

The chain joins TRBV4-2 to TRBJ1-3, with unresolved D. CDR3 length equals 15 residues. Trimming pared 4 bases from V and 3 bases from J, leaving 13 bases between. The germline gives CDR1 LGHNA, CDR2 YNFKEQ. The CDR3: CASSPGLGIGNTIYF. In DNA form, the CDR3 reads TGTGCCAGCAGCCCTGGACTTGGCATTGGAAACACCATATATTTT.

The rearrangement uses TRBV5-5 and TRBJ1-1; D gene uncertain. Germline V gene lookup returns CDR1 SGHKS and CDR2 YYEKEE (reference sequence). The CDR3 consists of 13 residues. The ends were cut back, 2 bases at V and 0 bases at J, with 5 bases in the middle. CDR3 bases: TGTGCCAGCAGCTTACAAATGAACACTGAAGCTTTCTTT. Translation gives CASSLQMNTEAFF.

The CDR3: CASSLGIRSGAFF. CDR3 sequence (DNA): TGTGCCAGCAGCTTAGGCATAAGGAGTGGGGCTTTCTTT. The chain has TRBV7-8 and TRBJ1-1, with no clear D. V was pared by 1 base and J by 11 bases, with 14 bases between. Looked up from germline, CDR1 is SGHVS and CDR2 is FQNEAQ. The CDR3 consists of 13 residues.